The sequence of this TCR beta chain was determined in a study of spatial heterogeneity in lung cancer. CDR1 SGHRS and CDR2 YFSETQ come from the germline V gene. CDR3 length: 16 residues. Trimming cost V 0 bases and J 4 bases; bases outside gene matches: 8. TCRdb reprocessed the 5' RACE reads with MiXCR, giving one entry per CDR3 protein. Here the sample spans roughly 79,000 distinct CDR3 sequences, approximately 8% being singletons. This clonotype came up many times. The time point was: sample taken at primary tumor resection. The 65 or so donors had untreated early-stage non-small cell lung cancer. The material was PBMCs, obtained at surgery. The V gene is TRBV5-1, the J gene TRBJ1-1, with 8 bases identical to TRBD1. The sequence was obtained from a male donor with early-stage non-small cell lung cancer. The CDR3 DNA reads TGCGCCAGCAGCTTGGCCACTCTCGGACAGGGCACTGAAGCTTTCTTT. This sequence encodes CASSLATLGQGTEAFF.